This T cell receptor beta chain was retrieved from a study of blood T cells in healthy people across ages. The CDR3 length is 12 residues. The V and J ends lost 8 bases and 6 bases respectively, with 13 bases between them. Per the germline V gene, CDR1 is MNHEY and CDR2 is SVGAGI. This clonotype was seen once. It was with a sample-barcoded 5' primer and a J-beta primer mix that a second PCR of roughly 7 to 12 cycles was run. TCRdb re-called the 5' RACE reads through MiXCR, storing one row per CDR3 protein. In the table there are more than 700,000 distinct CDR3 sequences, 35% to 50% of which are singletons.

Input material: blood. The chain recombines TRBV6-5 with TRBJ2-5, with D perhaps TRBD1 or TRBD2 (5 bases each). This clonotype was obtained from a man older than 75 in good health. The CDR3 loop is CASRDQGKTQYF. CDR3 DNA: TGTGCCAGCCGGGACCAAGGGAAGACCCAGTACTTC.